Below are 19 T cell receptor beta chains sequenced from a single sample in a study of CD8 T cells in Susac syndrome. An amount of RNA that ranged from roughly 0.5 to 1 ug was reverse transcribed with random hexamers. MiXCR was run by TCRdb on the immunoSEQ multiplex PCR reads, yielding one entry per CDR3 protein. The sample consists of some 130,000 distinct CDR3 sequences, 94% of them appearing once. Sequenced material: CD4+ T cells from PBMCs. Receptor source: a human donor with multiple sclerosis.

V usage is TRBV19 and J usage is TRBJ1-2; D may be TRBD1 (5 bases). Trimming left V 9 bases short and J 3 bases short, with 14 bases between. Germline V gene sequence: CDR1 LNHDA, CDR2 SQIVND (reference sequence). The CDR3 sequence is 13 residues long. The chain's CDR3 is CASGTDVDYGYTF. CDR3 DNA sequence: TGTGCCAGCGGGACTGATGTGGACTATGGCTACACCTTC.

The V and J genes are TRBV14 and TRBJ1-1; D is undetermined. Between the trimmed V and J ends, which lost 4 bases and 8 bases, there was a span of 14 bases. Germline V lookup: CDR1 SGHDN, CDR2 FVKESK. The CDR3 runs 13 residues. CDR3 sequence (DNA): TGTGCCAGCAGCCCTGGACTGCGAACAGAAGCTTTCTTT. Translating gives CASSPGLRTEAFF.

This sequence joins TRBV7-9 and TRBJ2-1, with no clear D. The ends were cut back, 2 bases at V and 1 base at J, with 9 bases in the middle. CDR1 is SEHNR and CDR2 is FQNEAQ in the germline V gene (reference sequence). The CDR3 is 15 amino acids. The CDR3 region is CASSLRSDSYNEQFF. CDR3 DNA: TGTGCCAGCAGCTTACGGTCAGATTCCTACAATGAGCAGTTCTTC. Full variable domain (remainder filled in from reference TRBV7-9 and TRBJ2-1): DTGVSQNPRHKITKRGQNVTFRCDPISEHNRLYWYRQTLGQGPEFLTYFQNEAQLEKSRLLSDRFSAERPKGSFSTLEIQRTEQGDSAMYLCASSLRSDSYNEQFFGPGTRLTVL.

The CDR3 spells CASSWGGPNSNQPQHF. Here the CDR3 DNA reads TGTGCCAGCAGCTGGGGGGGGCCGAATAGCAATCAGCCCCAGCATTTT. V and J are TRBV5-6 and TRBJ1-5; tentative D call: TRBD1 (6 bases). V lost 3 bases, J lost 0 bases, and 13 bases lay in between. Looked up from germline, CDR1 is SGHDT and CDR2 is YYEEEE. The length of the CDR3 is 16 residues.

This chain links TRBV18 with TRBJ2-7; 8 positions match TRBD1. V was clipped by 6 bases and J by 5 bases; unmatched bases: 9. Looked up from germline, CDR1 is KGHSH and CDR2 is LQKENI. The CDR3 covers 14 residues. The CDR3 nucleotides are TGTGCCAGCTCGTTCAGGGACAGGAACGACGAGCAGTACTTC. Encoded protein: CASSFRDRNDEQYF. The whole variable domain, filled in from reference TRBV18 and TRBJ2-7, reads NAGVMQNPRHLVRRRGQEARLRCSPMKGHSHVYWYRQLPEEGLKFMVYLQKENIIDESGMPKERFSAEFPKEGPSILRIQQVVRGDSAAYFCASSFRDRNDEQYFGPGTRLTVT.

The chain recombines TRBV6-2 or TRBV6-3 with TRBJ2-7, with 7 positions matching TRBD1. J was trimmed by 6 bases and V by 10 bases; bases with no gene match: 15. The CDR3 runs to 14 residues. Germline V gives CDR1 MNHEY, CDR2 SVGEGT. The CDR3 loop is CATHRDSIVGEQYF. The CDR3 DNA reads as TGTGCCACACACCGGGACAGCATAGTGGGCGAGCAGTACTTC.

The chain is built from TRBV5-1 and TRBJ1-4; 7 positions agree with TRBD1. Germline V gene lookup returns CDR1 SGHRS and CDR2 YFSETQ. The CDR3 has 12 residues. After removal of 8 bases from V and 8 bases from J, the junction contained 6 bases not matched to a gene. CDR3 amino acids: CASTTGSEKLFF. The DNA for the CDR3 is TGCGCCAGTACGACAGGGAGCGAAAAACTGTTTTTT.

V usage is TRBV15 and J usage is TRBJ2-2; D is possibly TRBD1 or TRBD2 (6 bases each). The CDR3 spans 15 residues. The germline V gene encodes CDR1 LNHNV and CDR2 YYDKDF (reference sequence). The V end was cut by 0 bases, the J end by 6 bases, with 11 bases between. In DNA form, the CDR3 reads TGTGCCACCAGCAGAGATGCCGGGGGCGCCGGGGAGCTGTTTTTT. Translated, it gives CATSRDAGGAGELFF.

The CDR3 protein is CASSLKADALYEQYF. In DNA form, the CDR3 reads TGTGCCAGCAGCTTAAAGGCTGATGCCCTCTACGAGCAGTACTTC. The J gene is TRBJ2-7, the V gene TRBV7-2; no definite D call. Trimming removed 2 bases at V and 3 bases at J, with 14 bases between. The CDR3 is 15 amino acids. Germline assignment: CDR1 SGHTA and CDR2 FQGNSA.

The rearrangement links TRBV7-2 to TRBJ2-6, with TRBD2 as a possible D gene (5 bases). This CDR3 has 17 residues. Looked up from germline, CDR1 is SGHTA and CDR2 is FQGNSA. Trimming left V 2 bases short and J 1 base short, with 12 bases between. The CDR3 region has the DNA TGTGCCAGCAGCTTACAGTTGGGAGCTTCTGGGGCCAACGTCCTGACTTTC. This translates into CASSLQLGASGANVLTF.

The chain carries TRBV2 and TRBJ2-1; the D is unclear. The CDR3 runs 12 residues. Germline V lookup: CDR1 SNHLY, CDR2 FYNNEI. The ends were cut back, 4 bases at V and 7 bases at J, with 8 bases in the middle. Here the CDR3 DNA reads TGTGCCAGCAGTGGGAATCGGAATGAGCAGTTCTTC. This codes for CASSGNRNEQFF.

V gene TRBV20-1 combines with J gene TRBJ2-5; maybe TRBD1 (6 bases). The length of the CDR3 is 16 residues. Germline lookup yields CDR1 DFQATT and CDR2 SNEGSKA (reference sequence). The V end was cut by 1 base, the J end by 2 bases, with 17 bases between. This CDR3 reads CSARGPPDSMQETQYF. The CDR3, as DNA: TGCAGTGCTAGAGGCCCTCCGGACAGCATGCAAGAGACCCAGTACTTC.

The chain couples TRBV3-1 to TRBJ1-2; 9 bases map to TRBD1. With 4 bases clipped from V and 7 bases from J, the junction kept 4 bases outside the gene matches. The CDR3 runs to 13 residues. Germline CDR1 and CDR2: LGHDT and YNNKEL (reference sequence). CDR3 loop: CASSRQGGVGYTF. The CDR3 nucleotides are TGTGCCAGCAGCCGACAGGGGGGGGTTGGCTACACCTTC.

The chain links TRBV4-2 to TRBJ1-5; TRBD1 aligns across 7 bases. There are 15 residues in the CDR3. The germline V gene has CDR1 LGHNA and CDR2 YNFKEQ. J was trimmed by 0 bases and V by 4 bases; bases with no gene match: 3. The CDR3 loop reads CASSPDRVSNQPQHF. CDR3 coding DNA: TGTGCCAGCAGCCCTGACAGGGTTAGCAATCAGCCCCAGCATTTT.

The chain's CDR3 is CASKGLRNTEAFF. For the CDR3, the DNA is TGTGCCAGCAAGGGACTGAGGAACACTGAAGCTTTCTTT. The rearrangement uses TRBV12-3 or TRBV12-4 and TRBJ1-1; tentatively, D is TRBD1 (5 bases). The CDR3 loop spans 13 amino acids. Trimming left V 7 bases short and J 1 base short, with 10 bases between.

V and J are TRBV29-1 and TRBJ2-1; TRBD1 aligns across 8 bases. After removal of 5 bases from V and 8 bases from J, the junction contained 8 bases not matched to a gene. Germline V gives CDR1 SQVTM, CDR2 ANQGSEA. CDR3 length: 13 amino acids. CDR3 bases: TGCAGCGTTTCGAACAGGGGGTACGATGAGCAGTTCTTC. Protein product: CSVSNRGYDEQFF.

The chain combines TRBV11-3 with TRBJ2-3; 8 nucleotides line up with TRBD2. CDR3 length: 16 amino acids. Looked up from germline, CDR1 is SGHNT and CDR2 is YENEEA. The V and J ends lost 5 bases and 1 base, in that order; junction bases with no gene match: 8. The CDR3 spells CASSLIAGSGTDTQYF. DNA of the CDR3: TGTGCCAGCAGCCTGATAGCGGGAAGCGGCACAGATACGCAGTATTTT. Full variable domain (outside the CDR3, taken from reference TRBV11-3 and TRBJ2-3): EAGVVQSPRYKIIEKKQPVAFWCNPISGHNTLYWYLQNLGQGPELLIRYENEEAVDDSQLPKDRFSAERLKGVDSTLKIQPAELGDSAVYLCASSLIAGSGTDTQYFGPGTRLTVL.

CDR3 sequence reads: CASTSPPGVGELFF. Here the CDR3 DNA reads TGTGCCAGCACTTCCCCTCCGGGGGTCGGGGAGCTGTTTTTT. The J gene is TRBJ2-2, the V gene TRBV12-3 or TRBV12-4; D perhaps matches TRBD2 (6 bases). V lost 7 bases and J 7 bases, leaving 16 bases between the germline ends. The CDR3 sequence is 14 residues long.

The chain links TRBV5-1 to TRBJ1-5; D may be TRBD1 (5 bases). Per germline, CDR1 SGHRS and CDR2 YFSETQ. The CDR3 contains 15 residues. The V end lost 0 bases, the J end lost 7 bases, and 14 bases lay between the germline ends. CDR3 protein: CASSLAAGSGQPQHF. The CDR3 bases are TGCGCCAGCAGCTTGGCGGCAGGGTCTGGCCAGCCCCAGCATTTT.